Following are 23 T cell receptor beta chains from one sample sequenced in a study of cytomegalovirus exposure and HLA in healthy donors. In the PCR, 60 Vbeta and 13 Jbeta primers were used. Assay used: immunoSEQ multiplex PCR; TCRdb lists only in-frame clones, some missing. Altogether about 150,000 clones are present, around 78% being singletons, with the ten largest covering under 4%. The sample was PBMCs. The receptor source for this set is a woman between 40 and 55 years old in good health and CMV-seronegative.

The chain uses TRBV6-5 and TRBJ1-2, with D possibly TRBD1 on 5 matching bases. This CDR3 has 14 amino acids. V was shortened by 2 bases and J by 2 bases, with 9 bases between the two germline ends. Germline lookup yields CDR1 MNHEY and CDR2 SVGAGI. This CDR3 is CASSYGGSNYGYTF. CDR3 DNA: TGTGCCAGCAGTTACGGGGGGAGCAACTATGGCTACACCTTC.

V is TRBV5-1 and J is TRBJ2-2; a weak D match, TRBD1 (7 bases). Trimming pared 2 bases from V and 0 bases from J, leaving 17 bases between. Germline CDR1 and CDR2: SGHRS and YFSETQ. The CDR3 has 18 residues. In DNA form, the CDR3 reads TGCGCCAGCAGCTTAAACCCCCAGGGGGGAACGAACACCGGGGAGCTGTTTTTT. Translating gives CASSLNPQGGTNTGELFF.

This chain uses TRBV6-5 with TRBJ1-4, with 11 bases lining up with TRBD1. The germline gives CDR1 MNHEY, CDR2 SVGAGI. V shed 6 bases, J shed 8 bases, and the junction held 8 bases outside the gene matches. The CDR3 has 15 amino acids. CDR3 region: CASRRPGQGGEKLFF. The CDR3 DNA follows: TGTGCCAGCAGGCGTCCGGGACAGGGGGGAGAAAAACTGTTTTTT.

CDR3 coding DNA: TGTGCCAGCAGTTACTCGGGTAGGGGATACGAGCAGTACTTC. It is translated as CASSYSGRGYEQYF. J is TRBJ2-7 and V is TRBV6-5, with D maybe TRBD1 (5 bases). CDR3 length: 14 amino acids. The germline V gene has CDR1 MNHEY and CDR2 SVGAGI. The V end lost 0 bases, the J end lost 4 bases, and 10 bases lay between the germline ends.

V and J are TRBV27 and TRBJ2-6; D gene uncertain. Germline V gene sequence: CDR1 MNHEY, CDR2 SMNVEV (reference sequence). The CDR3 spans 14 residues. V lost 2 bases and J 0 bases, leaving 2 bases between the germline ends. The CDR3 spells CASSLRSGANVLTF. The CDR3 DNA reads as TGTGCCAGCAGTTTACGCTCTGGGGCCAACGTCCTGACTTTC.

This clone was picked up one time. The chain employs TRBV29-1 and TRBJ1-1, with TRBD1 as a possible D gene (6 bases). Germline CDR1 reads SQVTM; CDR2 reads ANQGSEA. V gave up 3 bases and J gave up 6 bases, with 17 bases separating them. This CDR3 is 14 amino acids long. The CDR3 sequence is CSVEGGRGLAEAFF. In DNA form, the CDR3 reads TGCAGCGTTGAGGGGGGGCGGGGACTCGCTGAAGCTTTCTTT.

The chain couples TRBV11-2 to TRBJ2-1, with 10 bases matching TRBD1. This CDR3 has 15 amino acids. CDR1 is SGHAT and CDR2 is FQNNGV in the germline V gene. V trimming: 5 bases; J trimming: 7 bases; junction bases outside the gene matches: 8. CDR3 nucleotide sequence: TGTGCCAGCAGCACCCGGGGACAGGGGCGTAATGAGCAGTTCTTC. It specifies CASSTRGQGRNEQFF.

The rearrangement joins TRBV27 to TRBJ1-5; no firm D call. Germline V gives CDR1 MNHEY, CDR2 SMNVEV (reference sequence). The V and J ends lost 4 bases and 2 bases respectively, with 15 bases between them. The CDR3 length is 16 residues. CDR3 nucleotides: TGTGCCAGCAGTTCCAGGCGTATTGATGGCAATCAGCCCCAGCATTTT. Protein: CASSSRRIDGNQPQHF.

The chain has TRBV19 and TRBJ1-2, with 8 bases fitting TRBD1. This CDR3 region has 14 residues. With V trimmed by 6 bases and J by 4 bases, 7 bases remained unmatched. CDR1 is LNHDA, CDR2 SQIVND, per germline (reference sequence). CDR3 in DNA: TGTGCCAGTAGGAGGACAGGGCAGGGCTATGGCTACACCTTC. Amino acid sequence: CASRRTGQGYGYTF.

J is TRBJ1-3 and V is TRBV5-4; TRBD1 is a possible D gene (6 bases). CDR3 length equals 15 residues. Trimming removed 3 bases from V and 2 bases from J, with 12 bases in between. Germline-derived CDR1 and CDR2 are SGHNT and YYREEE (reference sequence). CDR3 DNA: TGTGCCAGCAGCTCTTTGGGGGCGGCTGGAAACACCATATATTTT. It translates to CASSSLGAAGNTIYF.

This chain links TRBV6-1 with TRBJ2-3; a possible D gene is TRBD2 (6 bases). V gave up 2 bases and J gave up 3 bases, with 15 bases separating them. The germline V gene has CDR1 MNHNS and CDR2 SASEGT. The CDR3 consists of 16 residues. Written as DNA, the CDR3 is TGTGCCAGCAGTGAAACGTGGGGGGAATCTACAGATACGCAGTATTTT. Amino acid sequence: CASSETWGESTDTQYF.

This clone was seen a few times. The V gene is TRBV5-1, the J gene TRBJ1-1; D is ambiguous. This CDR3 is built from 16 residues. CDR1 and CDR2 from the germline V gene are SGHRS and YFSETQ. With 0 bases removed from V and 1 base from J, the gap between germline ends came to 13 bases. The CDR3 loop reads CASSLGLRDGNTEAFF. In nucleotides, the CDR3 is TGCGCCAGCAGCTTGGGCCTCCGGGATGGGAACACTGAAGCTTTCTTT. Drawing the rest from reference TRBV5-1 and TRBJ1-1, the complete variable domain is KAGVTQTPRYLIKTRGQQVTLSCSPISGHRSVSWYQQTPGQGLQFLFEYFSETQRNKGNFPGRFSGRQFSNSRSEMNVSTLELGDSALYLCASSLGLRDGNTEAFFGQGTRLTVV.

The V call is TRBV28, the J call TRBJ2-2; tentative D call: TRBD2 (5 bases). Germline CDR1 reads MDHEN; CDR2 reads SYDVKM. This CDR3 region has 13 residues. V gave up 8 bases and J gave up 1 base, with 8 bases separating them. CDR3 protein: CASGLLNTGELFF. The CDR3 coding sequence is TGTGCCAGCGGACTCCTGAACACCGGGGAGCTGTTTTTT.

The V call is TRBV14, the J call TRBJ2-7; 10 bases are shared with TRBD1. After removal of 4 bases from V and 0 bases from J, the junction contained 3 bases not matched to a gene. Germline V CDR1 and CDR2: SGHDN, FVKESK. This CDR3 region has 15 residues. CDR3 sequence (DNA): TGTGCCAGCAGCCCGACAGGGGGCATCTCCTACGAGCAGTACTTC. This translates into CASSPTGGISYEQYF.

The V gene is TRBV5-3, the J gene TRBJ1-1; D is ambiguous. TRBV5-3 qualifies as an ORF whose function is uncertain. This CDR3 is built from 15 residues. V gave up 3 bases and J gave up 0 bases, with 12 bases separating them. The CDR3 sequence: CARSSGLCMNTEAFF. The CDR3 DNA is TGTGCCAGAAGCTCCGGACTGTGTATGAACACTGAAGCTTTCTTT.

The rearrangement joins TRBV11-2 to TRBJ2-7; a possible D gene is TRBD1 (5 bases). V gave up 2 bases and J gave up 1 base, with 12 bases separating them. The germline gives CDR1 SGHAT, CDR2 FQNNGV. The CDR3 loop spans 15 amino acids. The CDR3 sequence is CASSLTDTASYEQYF. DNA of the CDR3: TGTGCCAGCAGCTTAACGGACACAGCTTCCTACGAGCAGTACTTC.

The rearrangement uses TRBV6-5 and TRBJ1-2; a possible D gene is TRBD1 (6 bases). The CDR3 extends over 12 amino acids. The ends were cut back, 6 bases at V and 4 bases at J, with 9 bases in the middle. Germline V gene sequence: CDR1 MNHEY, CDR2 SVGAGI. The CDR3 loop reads CASRTGTYGYTF. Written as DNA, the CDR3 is TGTGCCAGCAGGACAGGAACCTATGGCTACACCTTC.

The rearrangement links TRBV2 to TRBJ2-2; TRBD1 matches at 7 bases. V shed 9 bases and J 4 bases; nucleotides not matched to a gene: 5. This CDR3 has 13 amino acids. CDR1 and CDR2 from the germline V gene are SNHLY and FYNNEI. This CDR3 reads CASRQGVTGELFF. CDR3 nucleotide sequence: TGTGCCAGTCGACAGGGAGTCACCGGGGAGCTGTTTTTT.

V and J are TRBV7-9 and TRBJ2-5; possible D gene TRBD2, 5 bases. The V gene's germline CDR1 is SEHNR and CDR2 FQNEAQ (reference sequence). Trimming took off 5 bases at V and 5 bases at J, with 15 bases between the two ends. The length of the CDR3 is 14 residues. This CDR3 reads CASSTLRGVETQYF. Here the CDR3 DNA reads TGTGCCAGCAGCACGCTCCGGGGTGTGGAGACCCAGTACTTC.

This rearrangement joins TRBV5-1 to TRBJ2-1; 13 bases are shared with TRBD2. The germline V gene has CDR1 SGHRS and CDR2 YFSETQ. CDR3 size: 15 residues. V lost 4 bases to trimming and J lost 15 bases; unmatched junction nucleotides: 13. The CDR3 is CASSPTSGGAVFLFF. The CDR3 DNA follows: TGCGCCAGCAGCCCTACTAGCGGGGGGGCGGTATTCTTGTTCTTC. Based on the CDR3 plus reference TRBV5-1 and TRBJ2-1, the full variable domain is KAGVTQTPRYLIKTRGQQVTLSCSPISGHRSVSWYQQTPGQGLQFLFEYFSETQRNKGNFPGRFSGRQFSNSRSEMNVSTLELGDSALYLCASSPTSGGAVFLFFGPGTRLTVL.

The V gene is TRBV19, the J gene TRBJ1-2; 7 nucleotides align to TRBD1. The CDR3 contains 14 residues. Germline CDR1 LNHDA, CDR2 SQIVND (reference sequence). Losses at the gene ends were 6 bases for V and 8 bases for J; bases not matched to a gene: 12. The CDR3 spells CASSSTGVAGGYTF. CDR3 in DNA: TGTGCCAGTAGCTCAACAGGGGTTGCGGGAGGCTACACCTTC.

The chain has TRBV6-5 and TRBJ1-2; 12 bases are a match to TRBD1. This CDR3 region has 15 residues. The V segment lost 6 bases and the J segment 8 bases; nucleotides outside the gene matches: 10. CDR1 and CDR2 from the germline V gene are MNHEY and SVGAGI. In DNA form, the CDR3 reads TGTGCCAGCAGGCCGGGTGGGACAGGGGGCGAAGGCTACACCTTC. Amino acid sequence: CASRPGGTGGEGYTF.

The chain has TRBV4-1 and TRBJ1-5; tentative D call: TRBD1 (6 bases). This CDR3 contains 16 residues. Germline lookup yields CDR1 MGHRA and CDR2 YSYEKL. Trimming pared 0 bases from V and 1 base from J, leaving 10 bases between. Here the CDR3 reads CASSQDRGGSNQPQHF. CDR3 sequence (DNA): TGCGCCAGCAGCCAAGATAGGGGGGGAAGCAATCAGCCCCAGCATTTT.